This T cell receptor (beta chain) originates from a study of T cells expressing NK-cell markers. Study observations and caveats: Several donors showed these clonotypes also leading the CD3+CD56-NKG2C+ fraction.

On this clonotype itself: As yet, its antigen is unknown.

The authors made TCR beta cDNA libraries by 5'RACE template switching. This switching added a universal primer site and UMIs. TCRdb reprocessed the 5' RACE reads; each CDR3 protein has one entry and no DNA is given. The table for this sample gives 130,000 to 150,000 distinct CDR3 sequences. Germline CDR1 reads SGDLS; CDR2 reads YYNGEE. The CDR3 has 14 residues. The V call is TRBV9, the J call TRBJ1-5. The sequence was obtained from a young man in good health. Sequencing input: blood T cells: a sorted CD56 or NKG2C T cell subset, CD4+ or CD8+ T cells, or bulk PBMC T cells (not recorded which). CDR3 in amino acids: CASSLGPVAQPQHF.